The 5 T cell receptor beta chains in this list originate from one sample, sequenced in a study of blood T cell repertoires in COVID-19. TCRdb's table, derived via immunoSEQ multiplex PCR, lists solely in-frame clones and lacks some. Of roughly 230,000 clones listed, approximately 81% are singletons. Specimen: peripheral blood. The receptors were sampled from a woman older than 75 with acute or convalescent COVID-19.

The chain combines TRBV4-1 with TRBJ2-7, with D hard to call. The germline V and J ends were trimmed by 0 bases and 0 bases, with 9 bases remaining between them. CDR1 and CDR2 (germline): MGHRA, YSYEKL. This CDR3 has 15 residues. CDR3 sequence: CASSQDPASSYEQYF. The CDR3 bases are TGCGCCAGCAGCCAAGATCCCGCGAGCTCCTACGAGCAGTACTTC.

As regards this clone: Other DNA sequences in this sample translate to the same CDR3. The chain links TRBV5-6 to TRBJ2-5, with a possible D match to TRBD1 (5 bases). Looked up from germline, CDR1 is SGHDT and CDR2 is YYEEEE. Deletions cut 1 base from V and 5 bases from J, with 12 bases between. The CDR3 consists of 14 residues. CDR3 sequence reads: CASSLRAGLETQYF. For the CDR3, the DNA is TGTGCCAGCAGCTTGAGGGCAGGGTTGGAGACCCAGTACTTC.

This chain joins TRBV9 and TRBJ2-7, with 12 nucleotides matching TRBD2. Per the germline V gene, CDR1 is SGDLS and CDR2 is YYNGEE. CDR3 size: 13 residues. Trimming removed 4 bases from V and 9 bases from J; junction bases left unmatched: 5. This CDR3 reads CASSPGTSGRQYF. Here the CDR3 DNA reads TGTGCCAGCAGCCCCGGGACTAGCGGGCGGCAGTACTTC. Full variable domain (missing parts from reference TRBV9 and TRBJ2-7): DSGVTQTPKHLITATGQRVTLRCSPRSGDLSVYWYQQSLDQGLQFLIQYYNGEERAKGNILERFSAQQFPDLHSELNLSSLELGDSALYFCASSPGTSGRQYFGPGTRLTVT.

V is TRBV19 and J is TRBJ1-1, with 8 bases that match TRBD1. V was pared by 3 bases and J by 4 bases, with 4 bases of the junction left unmatched. This CDR3 has 14 residues. CDR1 is LNHDA, CDR2 SQIVND, per germline (reference sequence). The CDR3 nucleotides read TGTGCCAGTAGTATCAGGGGGCAAGGCACTGAAGCTTTCTTT. It codes for CASSIRGQGTEAFF.

This sequence joins TRBV24-1 and TRBJ2-3; perhaps TRBD2 as D (5 bases). The V gene's germline CDR1 is KGHDR and CDR2 SFDVKD. This CDR3 has 12 residues. With 9 bases removed from V and 4 bases from J, the gap between germline ends came to 10 bases. The DNA of the CDR3 is TGTGCCACCGGCCGGGATTCAGATACGCAGTATTTT. It codes for CATGRDSDTQYF.